This record covers a single TCR beta chain. The data derive from a study of shared clonotypes between healthy human individuals. Trimming took 2 bases from V and 0 from J; bases not matched to a gene: 6. Germline CDR1 reads SGDLS; CDR2 reads YYNGEE. This CDR3 comprises 16 residues. Assay used: immunoSEQ multiplex PCR; TCRdb lists only in-frame clones, some missing. The data show about 1.9 million clones, around 93% seen once. Selected positively for CCR7 and CD45RO-negative, naive CD8 cells excluded terminally differentiated effector memory CD45RA+ cells. The sequencing input was naive CD8+ T cells from PBMCs. This chain joins TRBV9 and TRBJ1-2, with 8 bases identical to TRBD1. The sequence derives from a man aged 18 to 30 in good health. Some clones in this sample may be carry-over from other donors' samples. Written as DNA, the CDR3 is TGTGCCAGCAGCGTCCGGGACAGGCCCGCTAACTATGGCTACACCTTC. As protein: CASSVRDRPANYGYTF.